This entry lists 21 T cell receptor beta chains sequenced from one sample in a study of blood T cell repertoires in COVID-19. TCRdb's copy holds only in-frame clones and misses some; the assay was immunoSEQ multiplex PCR. The table shows 15,000 to 20,000 clones, with just over 90% occurring only once. The sequencing input was peripheral blood. The receptors were gathered from a woman in her forties or fifties with active COVID-19.

The V and J genes are TRBV7-6 and TRBJ2-1, with 7 bases fitting TRBD1. The CDR3 extends over 17 amino acids. Germline V lookup: CDR1 SGHVS, CDR2 FNYEAQ. V lost 5 bases, J lost 0 bases, and 10 bases stayed unmatched. The CDR3 nucleotides are TGTGCCAGCAGCCTTAGAGGGGGCGGTAGCTCCTACAATGAGCAGTTCTTC. Encoded protein: CASSLRGGGSSYNEQFF.

This rearrangement joins TRBV28 to TRBJ2-1, with 10 bases matching TRBD2. Looked up from germline, CDR1 is MDHEN and CDR2 is SYDVKM. With V trimmed by 3 bases and J by 6 bases, 11 bases remained unmatched. This CDR3 contains 17 residues. The CDR3 spells CASSFLAGASFGNEQFF. CDR3 sequence (DNA): TGTGCCAGCAGTTTCCTAGCGGGAGCTAGCTTCGGCAATGAGCAGTTCTTC.

The chain uses TRBV5-4 and TRBJ2-3, with 12 bases identical to TRBD2. Losses at the gene ends were 4 bases for V and 4 bases for J; bases not matched to a gene: 7. Looked up from germline, CDR1 is SGHNT and CDR2 is YYREEE (reference sequence). The CDR3 covers 16 residues. DNA of the CDR3: TGTGCCAGCAGCCAGACTAGCGGGGGAAGGGCAGATACGCAGTATTTT. Translating it yields CASSQTSGGRADTQYF. Full variable domain (missing parts from reference TRBV5-4 and TRBJ2-3): ETGVTQSPTHLIKTRGQQVTLRCSSQSGHNTVSWYQQALGQGPQFIFQYYREEENGRGNFPPRFSGLQFPNYSSELNVNALELDDSALYLCASSQTSGGRADTQYFGPGTRLTVL.

The chain links TRBV7-3 to TRBJ2-2; D call uncertain. Germline lookup yields CDR1 SGHTA and CDR2 FQGTGA. V lost 2 bases and J lost 6, with 7 bases in between. CDR3 length equals 13 residues. Here the CDR3 reads CASSLVRSGELFF. As DNA, the CDR3 is TGTGCCAGCAGCTTAGTGCGATCCGGGGAGCTGTTTTTT. Based on the CDR3 plus reference TRBV7-3 and TRBJ2-2, the full variable domain is GAGVSQTPSNKVTEKGKYVELRCDPISGHTALYWYRQSLGQGPEFLIYFQGTGAADDSGLPNDRFFAVRPEGSVSTLKIQRTERGDSAVYLCASSLVRSGELFFGEGSRLTVL.

V and J are TRBV21-1 and TRBJ1-1; whether TRBD1, the table's D call, matches the DNA was not checked. TRBV21-1 is recorded as a pseudogene. The CDR3 is made up of 16 amino acids. The CDR3 reads CASSKYHRFMNTEAFF. For the CDR3, the DNA is TGTGCCAGCAGCAAATATCACAGATTCATGAACACTGAAGCTTTCTTT.

The chain combines TRBV5-1 with TRBJ2-3; 11 nucleotides align to TRBD2. The ends lost 3 bases at V and 2 bases at J; junction bases unmatched: 5. Per germline, CDR1 SGHRS and CDR2 YFSETQ. This CDR3 spans 16 amino acids. The CDR3 sequence: CASSSGTSGNTDTQYF. The CDR3 DNA is TGCGCCAGCAGCTCAGGGACTAGCGGCAACACAGATACGCAGTATTTT.

The chain joins TRBV29-1 to TRBJ2-3; TRBD2 matches at 8 bases. Germline lookup yields CDR1 SQVTM and CDR2 ANQGSEA. The CDR3 loop spans 13 amino acids. V dropped 7 bases and J dropped 3; count of bases not matched to a gene: 6. The CDR3 spells CSARRGATDTQYF. In nucleotides, the CDR3 is TGCAGCGCCCGGCGGGGGGCAACAGATACGCAGTATTTT.

The chain couples TRBV5-1 to TRBJ2-7, with 8 bases matching TRBD2. CDR1 is SGHRS and CDR2 is YFSETQ in the germline V gene. V dropped 3 bases and J dropped 0; count of bases not matched to a gene: 2. The CDR3 contains 14 residues. The CDR3 region has the DNA TGCGCCAGCAGCTCCACTAGCGGCTCCTACGAGCAGTACTTC. Translating it yields CASSSTSGSYEQYF.

The chain links TRBV30 to TRBJ1-2; maybe TRBD1 (5 bases). The CDR3 sequence is 12 residues long. Trimming pared 8 bases from V and 6 bases from J, leaving 16 bases between. Germline values: CDR1 GTSNPN, CDR2 SVGIG (reference sequence). DNA of the CDR3: TGTGCCGGGGAGGTAGGGGTCGATGGCTACACCTTC. Protein sequence: CAGEVGVDGYTF. The variable domain in full, with the rest retrieved from reference TRBV30 and TRBJ1-2, is SQTIHQWPATLVQPVGSPLSLECTVEGTSNPNLYWYRQAAGRGLQLLFYSVGIGQISSEVPQNLSASRPQDRQFILSSKKLLLSDSGFYLCAGEVGVDGYTFGSGTRLTVV.

The chain recombines TRBV7-3 with TRBJ2-1, with 7 bases identical to TRBD2. Trimming removed 5 bases from V and 8 bases from J; junction bases left unmatched: 6. CDR3 length: 13 residues. Germline CDR1 is SGHTA and CDR2 is FQGTGA. CDR3 region: CASSVIAGDEQFF. CDR3 in DNA: TGTGCCAGCAGCGTAATAGCGGGCGATGAGCAGTTCTTC.

The CDR3 region is CASSERLSDPEAFF. The CDR3 DNA reads TGTGCCAGCAGCGAGCGACTATCGGACCCTGAAGCTTTCTTT. The chain links TRBV9 to TRBJ1-1; D ambiguous. Germline V gene sequence: CDR1 SGDLS, CDR2 YYNGEE. This CDR3 contains 14 residues. The ends were cut back, 3 bases at V and 6 bases at J, with 15 bases in the middle.

V and J are TRBV9 and TRBJ1-6, with D possibly being TRBD1 (5 bases). This CDR3 comprises 15 residues. Germline CDR1 and CDR2: SGDLS and YYNGEE. The V end lost 0 bases, the J end lost 6 bases, and 10 bases lay between the germline ends. Written as DNA, the CDR3 is TGTGCCAGCAGCGTAGCAGGGCTGGGTAATTCACCCCTCCACTTT. Translation gives CASSVAGLGNSPLHF.

The chain employs TRBV27 and TRBJ1-2; 7 bases map to TRBD1. This CDR3 is 14 amino acids long. V was clipped by 6 bases and J by 8 bases; unmatched bases: 12. Germline V gene data show CDR1 as MNHEY and CDR2 as SMNVEV (reference sequence). CDR3 residues: CASSRNRGHDGYTF. DNA for the CDR3: TGTGCCAGCAGCCGAAACAGGGGACATGACGGCTACACCTTC.

This clone was counted only a few times. The V gene is TRBV5-6, the J gene TRBJ1-1; 7 bases fit TRBD1. With 4 bases clipped from V and 1 base from J, the junction kept 7 bases outside the gene matches. This CDR3 is 15 amino acids long. Germline values: CDR1 SGHDT, CDR2 YYEEEE. CDR3 region: CASSAGGAANTEAFF. The CDR3, as DNA: TGTGCCAGCAGCGCAGGGGGTGCTGCGAACACTGAAGCTTTCTTT.

The V gene is TRBV5-6, the J gene TRBJ2-3; 14 nucleotides line up with TRBD2. V lost 2 bases to trimming and J lost 5 bases; unmatched junction nucleotides: 7. This CDR3 is built from 17 residues. The germline V gene has CDR1 SGHDT and CDR2 YYEEEE. CDR3: CASSFYGLAGGGDTQYF. In DNA form, the CDR3 reads TGTGCCAGCAGCTTCTATGGACTAGCGGGAGGTGGAGATACGCAGTATTTT.

J is TRBJ2-7 and V is TRBV3-1 (or the pseudogene TRBV3-2); no definite D call. Germline V gene lookup returns CDR1 LGHDT and CDR2 YNNKEL (reference sequence). V shed 4 bases and J shed 6 bases, with 13 bases lying between them. The CDR3 is made up of 13 amino acids. The CDR3 here is CASSPPSSGEQYF. Here the CDR3 DNA reads TGTGCCAGCAGCCCGCCTTCGAGTGGCGAGCAGTACTTC.

This clone was detected only a few times. The chain links TRBV7-3 to TRBJ1-3; D is possibly TRBD1 (5 bases). Germline loops: CDR1 SGHTA, CDR2 FQGTGA. There are 14 residues in the CDR3. Trimming removed 5 bases at V and 2 bases at J, with 10 bases between. This chain's CDR3 is CASSPGRAGNTIYF. CDR3 bases: TGTGCCAGCAGCCCGGGCAGGGCTGGAAACACCATATATTTT. The full variable domain, rest sourced from reference TRBV7-3 and TRBJ1-3, is GAGVSQTPSNKVTEKGKYVELRCDPISGHTALYWYRQSLGQGPEFLIYFQGTGAADDSGLPNDRFFAVRPEGSVSTLKIQRTERGDSAVYLCASSPGRAGNTIYFGEGSWLTVV.

The chain uses TRBV24-1 and TRBJ2-3, with 10 bases that match TRBD2. The CDR3 totals 18 residues. Germline CDR1 reads KGHDR; CDR2 reads SFDVKD. The V gene end was trimmed by 3 bases and the J gene end by 2 bases; junction bases not matched to a gene: 10. The CDR3 nucleotides are TGTGCCACCAGTGATCCGGCTAGCGGGAGCCGGGCCACAGATACGCAGTATTTT. As protein: CATSDPASGSRATDTQYF.

This clone was recorded a few times. V and J are TRBV3-1 (or the pseudogene TRBV3-2) and TRBJ2-7; TRBD2 is a possible D gene (6 bases). Trimming shortened V by 1 base and J by 2 bases, and 15 bases separated the two germline ends. The CDR3 is 16 residues long. Looked up from germline, CDR1 is LGHDT and CDR2 is YNNKEL (reference sequence). The CDR3 sequence: CASSQAGGTVTYEQYF. For the CDR3, the DNA is TGTGCCAGCAGCCAAGCAGGCGGGACGGTCACCTACGAGCAGTACTTC.

The chain employs TRBV18 and TRBJ1-5; D is unclear. V gave up 4 bases and J gave up 6 bases, with 13 bases separating them. The CDR3 has 14 residues. Germline V gene sequence: CDR1 KGHSH, CDR2 LQKENI. CDR3 DNA: TGTGCCAGCTCACTCAGTGAGGTAGCTCAGCCCCAGCATTTT. Translation: CASSLSEVAQPQHF.

The J gene is TRBJ2-3, the V gene TRBV5-1; 10 nucleotides match TRBD2. Germline V gene data show CDR1 as SGHRS and CDR2 as YFSETQ. The length of the CDR3 is 16 residues. Trimming removed 0 bases from V and 4 bases from J; junction bases left unmatched: 5. As DNA, the CDR3 is TGCGCCAGCAGCTTGGTGGCTAGCGGGAGAGCAGATACGCAGTATTTT. This encodes CASSLVASGRADTQYF.